This is a list of T cell receptor beta chains from one sample in a study of T cells expressing NK-cell markers. TCRdb reanalyzed the 5' RACE reads, giving one entry per CDR3 protein sequence and no DNA. Its listing shows some 440,000 distinct CDR3 sequences. Input material: blood T cells: a sorted CD56 or NKG2C T cell subset, CD4+ or CD8+ T cells, or bulk PBMC T cells (not recorded which). The receptors were gathered from a woman in her forties or fifties in good health. The CDR3 runs from the conserved cysteine through the conserved F or W.

j_gene | v_gene | CDR3aa
TRBJ1-1 | TRBV9 | CASSVEEASTEAFF
TRBJ2-7 | TRBV19 | CASSTYRGSSYEQYF
TRBJ2-4 | TRBV7-8 | CASSLGPLSRNIQYF
TRBJ2-3 | TRBV2 | CATSKPGLAGGMTDTQYF
TRBJ1-5 | TRBV5-1 | CASSGGQGRNQPQHF
TRBJ2-1 | TRBV12-3/TRBV12-4 | CASSPTGALSQFF
TRBJ2-1 | TRBV7-8 | CASSRIGGRTYNEQFF
TRBJ2-1 | TRBV3-1 | CASSQDSRLAGVSYNEQFF
TRBJ2-5 | TRBV6-1 | CASRRRAVETQYF
TRBJ2-5 | TRBV12-3/TRBV12-4 | CASSPPSTGAGETQYF
TRBJ1-5 | TRBV28 | CASSLGAARNQPQHF
TRBJ2-5 | TRBV11-2 | CASSSGLRGETQYF
TRBJ2-5 | TRBV28 | CASSSPTSGTVETQYF
TRBJ1-2 | TRBV5-1 | CASSRIGGLGGYTF
TRBJ1-2 | TRBV6-5 | CASSYSNSRTGYTF
TRBJ2-1 | TRBV5-1 | CASSTGQNSYNEQFF